This T cell receptor (beta chain) was recovered during a study of T cell repertoires in cytomegalovirus infection. General observations from the study: Summed public TCR beta family frequency identified CMV carriers bearing the relevant HLA.

In TCRdb, the reads were re-called with MiXCR into one record per CDR3 protein. The repertoire consists of around 170,000 distinct CDR3 sequences, with approximately 17% occurring once and the leading ten covering around a sixth. To note about this clonotype: Its specificity is not known.

The trim removed 3 bases at V and 0 bases at J, leaving 4 bases unmatched. The CDR3 has 15 residues. CDR1 and CDR2 (germline): MGHRA, YSYEKL. V is TRBV4-1 and J is TRBJ1-1; TRBD1 agrees at 7 bases. The sample consisted of CD8+ T cells from PBMCs. The TCR originated in a human donor in good health (CMV status not recorded). Some clones in this sample may be carry-over from other donors' samples. Written as DNA, the CDR3 is TGCGCCAGCAGCCACCTCACAGGGGTGAACACTGAAGCTTTCTTT. Translating it yields CASSHLTGVNTEAFF.